This TCR beta chain was observed in a study of long-term antiretroviral therapy in people with HIV. The assay used was immunoSEQ (version v3.0), run at survey level. Method: immunoSEQ multiplex PCR; TCRdb's copy keeps in-frame clones and lacks some. The profile shows tens of thousands of clones, around 79% of them singletons. The input for sequencing was unsorted PBMCs, taken 1.9 years after starting antiretroviral therapy. This TCR was recovered from a man younger than 35 with HIV.

The CDR3 spells CASSWGLNTGELFF. CDR3 nucleotide sequence: TGTGCCAGCAGTTGGGGACTGAACACCGGGGAGCTGTTTTTT. The chain links TRBV28 to TRBJ2-2; tentatively, D is TRBD2 (6 bases). CDR3 length equals 14 residues. V lost 4 bases to trimming and J lost 1 base, with 7 bases between them. Germline lookup yields CDR1 MDHEN and CDR2 SYDVKM.